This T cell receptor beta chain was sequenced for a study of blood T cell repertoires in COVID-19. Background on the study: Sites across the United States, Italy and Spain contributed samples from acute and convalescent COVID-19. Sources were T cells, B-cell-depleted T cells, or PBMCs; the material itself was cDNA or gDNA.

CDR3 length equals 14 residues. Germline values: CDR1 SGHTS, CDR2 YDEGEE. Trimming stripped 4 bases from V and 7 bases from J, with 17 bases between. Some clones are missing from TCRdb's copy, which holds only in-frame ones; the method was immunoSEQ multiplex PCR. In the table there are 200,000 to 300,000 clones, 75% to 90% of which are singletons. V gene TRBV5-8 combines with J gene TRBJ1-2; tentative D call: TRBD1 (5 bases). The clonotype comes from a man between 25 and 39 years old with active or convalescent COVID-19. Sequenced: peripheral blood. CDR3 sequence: CASSASWGVGGYTF. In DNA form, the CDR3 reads TGTGCCAGCAGCGCTTCTTGGGGGGTTGGTGGCTACACCTTC.